These T cell receptor beta chains were read from a single sample in a study of T cells in Graves' hyperthyroidism and ophthalmopathy. TCRdb re-called the multiplex PCR reads through MiXCR, storing one row per CDR3 protein. The sample includes about 290,000 distinct CDR3 sequences, roughly an eighth of them seen just once. The sample comprised blood. These receptors were obtained from a woman aged 35 to 49 with Graves' hyperthyroidism. Each CDR3 is given with its conserved first and last residue. The D gene is left open where the match is weak. A row's size may be missing; if present it is once, few, many or a size class.

d_gene: TRBD2
v_gene: TRBV12-5
j_gene: TRBJ2-1
abundance: many
CDR3aa: CASGLTSTSGRAGTYNEQFF
CDR3nt: TGTGCTAGTGGTTTGACCTCAACTAGCGGGAGGGCCGGGACCTACAATGAGCAGTTCTTC

d_gene: -
v_gene: TRBV5-4
j_gene: TRBJ2-1
abundance: few
CDR3aa: CASSFSGRGNSNNEQFF
CDR3nt: TGTGCCAGCAGCTTTTCAGGACGGGGGAACTCTAACAATGAGCAGTTCTTC

d_gene: TRBD1
v_gene: TRBV6-1
j_gene: TRBJ1-4
abundance: -
CDR3aa: CASAATGVDEKLFF
CDR3nt: TGTGCCAGCGCGGCGACAGGGGTGGATGAAAAACTGTTTTTT

d_gene: -
v_gene: TRBV5-4
j_gene: TRBJ2-6
abundance: -
CDR3aa: CASSYRPGANVLTF
CDR3nt: TGCGCCAGCAGCTATCGGCCTGGGGCCAACGTCCTGACTTTC

d_gene: -
v_gene: TRBV2
j_gene: TRBJ2-1
abundance: many
CDR3aa: CASSPVGLEQFF
CDR3nt: TGTGCCAGCAGCCCAGTGGGTCTTGAGCAGTTCTTC

d_gene: -
v_gene: TRBV6-2/TRBV6-3
j_gene: TRBJ1-1
abundance: many
CDR3aa: CASSYPYTEAFF
CDR3nt: TGTGCCAGCAGTTACCCGTACACTGAAGCTTTCTTT

d_gene: TRBD1
v_gene: TRBV19
j_gene: TRBJ2-1
abundance: -
CDR3aa: CASTETGDNEQFF
CDR3nt: TGTGCCAGTACCGAGACAGGGGACAATGAGCAGTTCTTC

d_gene: -
v_gene: TRBV11-3
j_gene: TRBJ2-1
abundance: many
CDR3aa: CASSLVGRGNEQFF
CDR3nt: TGTGCCAGCAGCTTAGTAGGACGGGGAAATGAGCAGTTCTTC

d_gene: -
v_gene: TRBV7-2
j_gene: TRBJ2-3
abundance: many
CDR3aa: CASSLGAGSRTDTQYF
CDR3nt: TGTGCCAGCAGCTTAGGAGCGGGTTCTCGCACAGATACGCAGTATTTT

d_gene: TRBD1
v_gene: TRBV7-9
j_gene: TRBJ1-6
abundance: many
CDR3aa: CASSWRPLRQGDNSPLHF
CDR3nt: TGTGCCAGCAGCTGGAGACCATTAAGACAGGGCGATAATTCACCCCTCCACTTT

d_gene: -
v_gene: TRBV3-1
j_gene: TRBJ2-2
abundance: many
CDR3aa: CASSQVEDSRGELFF
CDR3nt: TGTGCCAGCAGCCAAGTTGAAGACTCCCGGGGGGAGCTGTTTTTT

d_gene: -
v_gene: TRBV6-1
j_gene: TRBJ1-1
abundance: many
CDR3aa: CATGRVTEAFF
CDR3nt: TGTGCCACCGGTCGTGTCACTGAAGCTTTCTTT

d_gene: -
v_gene: TRBV20-1
j_gene: TRBJ2-7
abundance: many
CDR3aa: CSAKSDGDGIPYEQYF
CDR3nt: TGCAGTGCTAAATCCGACGGGGACGGCATCCCCTACGAGCAGTACTTC

d_gene: TRBD1
v_gene: TRBV29-1
j_gene: TRBJ1-4
abundance: few
CDR3aa: CSGKQGAGTNEKLFF
CDR3nt: TGCAGCGGAAAACAGGGGGCGGGAACTAATGAAAAACTGTTTTTT

d_gene: -
v_gene: TRBV6-1
j_gene: TRBJ1-6
abundance: many
CDR3aa: CASSSGTYNSPLHF
CDR3nt: TGTGCCAGCAGTTCCGGGACCTATAATTCACCCCTCCACTTT

d_gene: TRBD2
v_gene: TRBV28
j_gene: TRBJ2-2
abundance: many
CDR3aa: CASSTLAGKTGELFF
CDR3nt: TGTGCCAGCAGCACATTAGCGGGAAAGACCGGGGAGCTGTTTTTT

d_gene: -
v_gene: TRBV28
j_gene: TRBJ2-7
abundance: many
CDR3aa: CATQGGSFYEQYF
CDR3nt: TGTGCCACACAAGGGGGTAGTTTCTACGAGCAGTACTTC

d_gene: TRBD2
v_gene: TRBV20-1
j_gene: TRBJ2-5
abundance: few
CDR3aa: CSARTSEETQYF
CDR3nt: TGCAGTGCAAGGACTAGCGAAGAGACCCAGTACTTC

d_gene: -
v_gene: TRBV9
j_gene: TRBJ1-4
abundance: few
CDR3aa: CASSADNEKLFF
CDR3nt: TGTGCCAGCAGCGCTGACAATGAAAAACTGTTTTTT

d_gene: -
v_gene: TRBV7-2
j_gene: TRBJ2-7
abundance: many
CDR3aa: CASSIGGEQYF
CDR3nt: TGTGCCAGCAGCATCGGGGGCGAGCAGTACTTC

d_gene: -
v_gene: TRBV6-2/TRBV6-3
j_gene: TRBJ2-1
abundance: -
CDR3aa: CISRRDNYYNEQFF
CDR3nt: TGTATCAGCAGGAGGGACAACTACTACAATGAGCAGTTCTTC

d_gene: -
v_gene: TRBV10-3
j_gene: TRBJ1-5
abundance: few
CDR3aa: CASSHGTGGNQPQHF
CDR3nt: TGTGCCAGCTCACACGGGACGGGCGGGAATCAGCCCCAGCATTTT

d_gene: TRBD1
v_gene: TRBV18
j_gene: TRBJ2-1
abundance: -
CDR3aa: CASSPPGTGGYEQFF
CDR3nt: TGTGCCAGCTCACCACCCGGGACAGGGGGTTATGAGCAGTTCTTC

d_gene: -
v_gene: TRBV7-8
j_gene: TRBJ1-6
abundance: -
CDR3aa: CASSLEGSRKSPLHF
CDR3nt: TGTGCCAGCAGCTTAGAGGGCTCTCGTAAATCACCCCTCCACTTT

d_gene: -
v_gene: TRBV5-1
j_gene: TRBJ2-1
abundance: -
CDR3aa: CASSLEPGWSEQFF
CDR3nt: TGCGCCAGCAGCTTGGAGCCTGGCTGGAGTGAGCAGTTCTTC

d_gene: -
v_gene: TRBV10-2
j_gene: TRBJ2-5
abundance: many
CDR3aa: CASSPWWQGQETQYF
CDR3nt: TGCGCCAGCAGCCCCTGGTGGCAGGGCCAAGAGACCCAGTACTTC

d_gene: -
v_gene: TRBV11-2
j_gene: TRBJ1-1
abundance: many
CDR3aa: CASSRTGQANTEAFF
CDR3nt: TGTGCCAGCAGTAGAACGGGGCAGGCAAACACTGAAGCTTTCTTT

d_gene: TRBD1
v_gene: TRBV7-9
j_gene: TRBJ1-2
abundance: many
CDR3aa: CASIPLRDSLIYGYTF
CDR3nt: TGTGCCAGCATCCCCCTCCGGGACAGCCTCATCTATGGCTACACCTTC

d_gene: -
v_gene: TRBV29-1
j_gene: TRBJ2-3
abundance: few
CDR3aa: CSVAHVGSDTQYF
CDR3nt: TGCAGCGTTGCCCACGTCGGGTCAGATACGCAGTATTTT

d_gene: TRBD2
v_gene: TRBV6-1
j_gene: TRBJ2-7
abundance: few
CDR3aa: CAAGADSGIGEQYF
CDR3nt: TGTGCGGCAGGGGCAGATAGCGGGATCGGCGAGCAGTACTTC

d_gene: TRBD2
v_gene: TRBV3-1
j_gene: TRBJ2-7
abundance: many
CDR3aa: CASSHRAGRSYEQYF
CDR3nt: TGTGCCAGCAGCCACCGAGCGGGACGCTCCTACGAGCAGTACTTC

d_gene: -
v_gene: TRBV30
j_gene: TRBJ1-3
abundance: many
CDR3aa: CAWSQGGALNTIYF
CDR3nt: TGTGCCTGGAGTCAGGGAGGCGCATTAAACACCATATATTTT

d_gene: -
v_gene: TRBV14
j_gene: TRBJ1-2
abundance: -
CDR3aa: CASSPLEGSQGYTF
CDR3nt: TGTGCCAGCAGCCCTCTCGAGGGATCCCAGGGCTACACCTTC

d_gene: -
v_gene: TRBV27
j_gene: TRBJ2-3
abundance: -
CDR3aa: CASSLARVSTDTQYF
CDR3nt: TGTGCCAGCAGTTTAGCAAGGGTTAGCACAGATACGCAGTATTTT

d_gene: TRBD1
v_gene: TRBV7-9
j_gene: TRBJ2-7
abundance: many
CDR3aa: CASRQGGGYEQYF
CDR3nt: TGTGCCAGCAGACAGGGGGGAGGCTACGAGCAGTACTTC

d_gene: TRBD1
v_gene: TRBV19
j_gene: TRBJ2-7
abundance: -
CDR3aa: CASSIPGQGMSEQYF
CDR3nt: TGTGCCAGTAGTATACCGGGACAGGGGATGAGTGAGCAGTACTTC

d_gene: TRBD2
v_gene: TRBV20-1
j_gene: TRBJ2-5
abundance: few
CDR3aa: CSAIGLAEETQYF
CDR3nt: TGCAGTGCCATCGGACTAGCGGAAGAGACCCAGTACTTC

d_gene: TRBD1
v_gene: TRBV27
j_gene: TRBJ1-5
abundance: many
CDR3aa: CASSTDRDSNQPQHF
CDR3nt: TGTGCCAGCAGTACGGACAGGGACAGCAATCAGCCCCAGCATTTT

d_gene: -
v_gene: TRBV2
j_gene: TRBJ2-7
abundance: many
CDR3aa: CASKRQAGLNYEQYF
CDR3nt: TGTGCCAGCAAGCGACAGGCTGGGCTAAACTACGAGCAGTACTTC